Here is one TCR beta chain with its context. TCRdb re-derived calls from the 5' RACE reads in MiXCR, one entry per CDR3 protein. The data contain hundreds of thousands of distinct CDR3 sequences, about 19% of them singletons. The sample comes from a study of T cells after yellow fever vaccination. This sample comprised PBMCs, obtained before the yellow fever booster vaccination. The sequence derives from a man aged 18 to 35 who received the YFV17D yellow fever vaccine.

The CDR3 loop reads CASSPAPQENTEAFF. Written as DNA, the CDR3 is TGTGCCAGCTCACCTGCACCTCAAGAGAACACTGAAGCTTTCTTT. The rearrangement uses TRBV18 and TRBJ1-1, with D unclear. V was shortened by 3 bases and J by 1 base, with 12 bases between the two germline ends. The CDR3 has 15 residues. In germline, CDR1 is KGHSH, CDR2 LQKENI.